The 10 T cell receptor beta chains presented below share a single source sample, sequenced in a study of T cells after yellow fever vaccination. From the 5' RACE reads, TCRdb called clonotypes with MiXCR, one entry per CDR3 protein. The sample has roughly 310,000 distinct CDR3 sequences; less than 4.5% are singletons. The input for sequencing was PBMCs, taken on the day of the yellow fever booster vaccination. These receptors originate from a man in his late teens or twenties who received the YFV17D yellow fever vaccine.

In its sample, this clonotype was seen many times. V usage is TRBV5-1 and J usage is TRBJ1-1; tentative D call: TRBD1 (5 bases). The CDR3 extends over 15 amino acids. The V end was cut by 0 bases, the J end by 3 bases, with 12 bases between. CDR1 is SGHRS, CDR2 YFSETQ, per germline. In DNA form, the CDR3 reads TGCGCCAGCAGCTTGGAGCCTTCGGGGGACACTGAAGCTTTCTTT. Translating gives CASSLEPSGDTEAFF.

The sample holds many counts of this clonotype. CDR3 protein: CASSSPGFSPLHF. CDR3 DNA sequence: TGTGCCAGCAGTTCCCCAGGGTTTTCACCCCTCCACTTT. The J gene is TRBJ1-6, the V gene TRBV27; possible D gene TRBD1, 5 bases. CDR1 is MNHEY and CDR2 is SMNVEV in the germline V gene (reference sequence). V was pared by 4 bases and J by 9 bases, with 10 bases between. CDR3 length: 13 residues.

For this clonotype: Since a much larger clone is just one base distant, this may be a read error. The rearrangement joins TRBV12-3 or TRBV12-4 to TRBJ2-1, with TRBD1 matching over 8 bases. This CDR3 is 16 amino acids long. DNA for the CDR3: TGTGCCAGCAGTTTCCGGACAGGGAAATCCTACACTGAGCAGTTCTTC. It encodes CASSFRTGKSYTEQFF.

V and J are TRBV10-3 and TRBJ2-7; the match to TRBD1 covers 7 bases. The CDR3 sequence is 15 residues long. Trimming at V came to 3 bases and at J to 4 bases, leaving 9 bases not matched to a gene. Germline loops: CDR1 ENHRY, CDR2 SYGVKD. CDR3 coding DNA: TGTGCCATCAGTGATTGGCTAACAGGGGTATACGAGCAGTACTTC. This sequence encodes CAISDWLTGVYEQYF.

This clonotype was detected many times. The chain combines TRBV5-1 with TRBJ2-2; D not resolved. Germline V gene data show CDR1 as SGHRS and CDR2 as YFSETQ. Trimming took off 0 bases at V and 5 bases at J, with 5 bases between the two ends. This CDR3 has 13 amino acids. The CDR3 reads CASSLEVTGELFF. As DNA, the CDR3 is TGCGCCAGCAGCTTGGAGGTTACCGGGGAGCTGTTTTTT.

This clonotype was seen at least ten times. The rearrangement joins TRBV20-1 to TRBJ2-2, with 12 positions matching TRBD2. Trimming cost V 3 bases and J 2 bases; bases outside gene matches: 4. The V gene's germline CDR1 is DFQATT and CDR2 SNEGSKA (reference sequence). CDR3 length: 16 residues. The CDR3 DNA reads TGCAGTGCTAGGCTAGCGGGGGGGGTTAACACCGGGGAGCTGTTTTTT. Translated: CSARLAGGVNTGELFF.

This chain connects TRBV5-6 to TRBJ2-4; D ambiguous. Germline V CDR1 and CDR2: SGHDT, YYEEEE. Trimming removed 1 base at V and 0 bases at J, with 11 bases between. This CDR3 contains 16 residues. CDR3 protein: CASSLRHQLAKNIQYF. In DNA, the CDR3 is TGTGCCAGCAGCTTGCGACATCAACTAGCCAAAAACATTCAGTACTTC.

There are many counts of this clonotype. The chain combines TRBV7-9 with TRBJ1-1; D unresolved. Between the trimmed V and J ends, which lost 3 bases and 8 bases, there was a span of 16 bases. The CDR3 has 14 amino acids. Germline values: CDR1 SEHNR, CDR2 FQNEAQ (reference sequence). CDR3 sequence: CASSFEEITLEAFF. The CDR3 DNA is TGTGCCAGCAGCTTCGAAGAGATTACTTTAGAAGCTTTCTTT.

This clonotype was counted a few times. This sequence joins TRBV6-5 and TRBJ1-3; D not resolved. The germline V gene encodes CDR1 MNHEY and CDR2 SVGAGI. The CDR3 spans 14 residues. Between the trimmed V and J ends, which lost 4 bases and 2 bases, there was a span of 9 bases. The DNA for the CDR3 is TGTGCCAGCAGTTTCGGGCAGGCTGGAAACACCATATATTTT. Translation: CASSFGQAGNTIYF.

This clonotype was seen only a few times. This rearrangement joins TRBV12-3 or TRBV12-4 to TRBJ2-2; D is unclear. The CDR3 covers 12 residues. Trimming shortened V by 1 base and J by 8 bases, and 5 bases separated the two germline ends. The CDR3 protein is CASSLEAGELFF. In nucleotides, the CDR3 is TGTGCCAGCAGTTTAGAGGCTGGGGAGCTGTTTTTT.